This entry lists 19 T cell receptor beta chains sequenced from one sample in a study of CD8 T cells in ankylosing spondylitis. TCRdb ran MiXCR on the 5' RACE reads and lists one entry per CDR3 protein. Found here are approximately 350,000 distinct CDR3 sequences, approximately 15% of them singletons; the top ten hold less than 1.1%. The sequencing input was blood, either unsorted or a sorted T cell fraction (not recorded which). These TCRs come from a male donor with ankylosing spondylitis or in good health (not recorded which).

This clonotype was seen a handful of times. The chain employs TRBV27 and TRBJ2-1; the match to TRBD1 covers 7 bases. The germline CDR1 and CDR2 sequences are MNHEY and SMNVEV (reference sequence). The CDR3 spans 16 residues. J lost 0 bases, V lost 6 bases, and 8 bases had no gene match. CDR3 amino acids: CASRLQSGGSYNEQFF. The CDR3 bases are TGTGCCAGCAGGCTCCAATCAGGGGGCTCCTACAATGAGCAGTTCTTC.

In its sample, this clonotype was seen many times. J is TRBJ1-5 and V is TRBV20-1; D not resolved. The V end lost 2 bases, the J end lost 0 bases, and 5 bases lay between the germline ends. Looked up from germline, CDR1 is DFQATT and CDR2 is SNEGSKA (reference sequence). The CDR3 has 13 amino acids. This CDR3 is CSARQDSNQPQHF. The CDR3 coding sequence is TGCAGTGCTAGACAGGATAGCAATCAGCCCCAGCATTTT.

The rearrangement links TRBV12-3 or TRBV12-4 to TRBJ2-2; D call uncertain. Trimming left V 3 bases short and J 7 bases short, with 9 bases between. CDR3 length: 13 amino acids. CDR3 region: CASSFFADGELFF. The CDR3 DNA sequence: TGTGCCAGCAGTTTTTTCGCGGACGGGGAGCTGTTTTTT.

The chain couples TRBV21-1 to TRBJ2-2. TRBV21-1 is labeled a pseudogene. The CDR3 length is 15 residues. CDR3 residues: CASSKLGRCTGELFF. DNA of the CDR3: TGTGCCAGCAGCAAACTAGGTAGATGCACCGGGGAGCTGTTTTTT.

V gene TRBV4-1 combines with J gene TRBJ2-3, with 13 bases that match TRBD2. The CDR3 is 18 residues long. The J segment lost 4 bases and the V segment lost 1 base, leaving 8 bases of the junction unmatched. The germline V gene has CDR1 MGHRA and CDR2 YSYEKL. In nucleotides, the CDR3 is TGCGCCAGCAGCCAAGGGATGAGGACTAGCGGGAGCTCAGATACGCAGTATTTT. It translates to CASSQGMRTSGSSDTQYF.

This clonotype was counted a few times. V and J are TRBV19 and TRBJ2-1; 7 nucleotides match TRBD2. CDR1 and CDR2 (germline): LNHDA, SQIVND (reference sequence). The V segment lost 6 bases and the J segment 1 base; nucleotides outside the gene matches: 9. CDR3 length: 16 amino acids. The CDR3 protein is CASSPLGGGSYNEQFF. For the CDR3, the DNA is TGTGCCAGTAGCCCGTTGGGCGGGGGTTCCTACAATGAGCAGTTCTTC.

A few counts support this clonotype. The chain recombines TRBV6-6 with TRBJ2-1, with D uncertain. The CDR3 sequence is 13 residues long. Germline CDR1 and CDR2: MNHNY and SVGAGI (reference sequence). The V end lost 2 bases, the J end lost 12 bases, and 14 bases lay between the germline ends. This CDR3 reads CASSYGYGRGQFF. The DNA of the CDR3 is TGTGCCAGCAGTTACGGGTACGGCCGAGGGCAGTTCTTC.

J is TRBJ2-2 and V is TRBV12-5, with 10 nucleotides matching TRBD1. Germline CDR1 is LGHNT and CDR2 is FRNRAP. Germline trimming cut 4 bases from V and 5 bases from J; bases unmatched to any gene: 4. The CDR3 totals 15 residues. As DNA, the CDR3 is TGTGCTAGTGGTTCCGGACAGGGGGATACCGGGGAGCTGTTTTTT. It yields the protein CASGSGQGDTGELFF.

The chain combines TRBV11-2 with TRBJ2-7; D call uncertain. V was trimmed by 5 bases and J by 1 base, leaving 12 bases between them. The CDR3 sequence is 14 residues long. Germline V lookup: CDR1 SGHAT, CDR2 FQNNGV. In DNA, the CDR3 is TGTGCCAGCAGCCCCACCCCCGCGTCCTACGAGCAGTACTTC. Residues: CASSPTPASYEQYF. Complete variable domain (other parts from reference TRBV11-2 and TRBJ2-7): EAGVAQSPRYKIIEKRQSVAFWCNPISGHATLYWYQQILGQGPKLLIQFQNNGVVDDSQLPKDRFSAERLKGVDSTLKIQPAKLEDSAVYLCASSPTPASYEQYFGPGTRLTVT.

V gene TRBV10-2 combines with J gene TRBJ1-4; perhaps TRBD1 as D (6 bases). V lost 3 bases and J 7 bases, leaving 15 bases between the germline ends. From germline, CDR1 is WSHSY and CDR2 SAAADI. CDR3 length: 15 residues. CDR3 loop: CASSDPGELGEKLFF. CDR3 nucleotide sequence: TGCGCCAGCAGTGATCCAGGGGAGCTCGGTGAAAAACTGTTTTTT.

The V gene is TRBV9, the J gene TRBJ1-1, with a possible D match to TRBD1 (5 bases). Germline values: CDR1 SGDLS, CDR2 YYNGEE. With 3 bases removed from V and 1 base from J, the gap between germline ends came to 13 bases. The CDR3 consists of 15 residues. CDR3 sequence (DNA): TGTGCCAGCAGCGCCGATAGCGGGGCGAACACTGAAGCTTTCTTT. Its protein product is CASSADSGANTEAFF.

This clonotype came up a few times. As DNA, the CDR3 is TGTGCCAGCAGCTTGGAGGCGGTTCAAGAGACCCAGTACTTC. Amino acids: CASSLEAVQETQYF. This chain joins TRBV11-2 and TRBJ2-5; perhaps TRBD2 as D (5 bases). This CDR3 comprises 14 residues. V shed 3 bases and J shed 2 bases, with 10 bases lying between them. Per the germline V gene, CDR1 is SGHAT and CDR2 is FQNNGV.

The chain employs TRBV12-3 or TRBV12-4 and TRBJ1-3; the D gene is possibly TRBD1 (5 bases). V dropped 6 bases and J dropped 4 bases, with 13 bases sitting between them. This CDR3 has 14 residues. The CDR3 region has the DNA TGTGCCAGCAGCCCCACAGGAGGAGGAAACACCATATATTTT. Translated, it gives CASSPTGGGNTIYF.

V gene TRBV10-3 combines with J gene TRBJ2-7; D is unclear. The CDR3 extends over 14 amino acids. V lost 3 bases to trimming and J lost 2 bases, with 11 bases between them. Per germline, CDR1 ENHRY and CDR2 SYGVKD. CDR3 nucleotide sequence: TGTGCCATCAGTGATTTGGTCAATACCTACGAGCAGTACTTC. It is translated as CAISDLVNTYEQYF.

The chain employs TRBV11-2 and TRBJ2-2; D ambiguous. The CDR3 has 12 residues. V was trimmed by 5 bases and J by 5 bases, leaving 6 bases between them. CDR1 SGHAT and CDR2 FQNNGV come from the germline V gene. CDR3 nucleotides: TGTGCCAGCAGCCACTGGACCGGGGAGCTGTTTTTT. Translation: CASSHWTGELFF.

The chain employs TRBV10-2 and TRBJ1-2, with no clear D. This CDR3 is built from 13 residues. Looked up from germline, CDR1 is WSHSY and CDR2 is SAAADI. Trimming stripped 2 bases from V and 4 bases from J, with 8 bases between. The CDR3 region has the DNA TGCGCCAGCAGTGAGGACTCAGCCTATGGCTACACCTTC. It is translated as CASSEDSAYGYTF.

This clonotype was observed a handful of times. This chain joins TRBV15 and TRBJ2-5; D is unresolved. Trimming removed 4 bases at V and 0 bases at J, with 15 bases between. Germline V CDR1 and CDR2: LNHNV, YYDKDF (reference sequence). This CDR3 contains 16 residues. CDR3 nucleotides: TGTGCCACCAGCATCTCCATGGTCCCGTACCAAGAGACCCAGTACTTC. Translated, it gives CATSISMVPYQETQYF. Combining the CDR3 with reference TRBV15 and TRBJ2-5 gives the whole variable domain DAMVIQNPRYQVTQFGKPVTLSCSQTLNHNVMYWYQQKSSQAPKLLFHYYDKDFNNEADTPDNFQSRRPNTSFCFLDIRSPGLGDTAMYLCATSISMVPYQETQYFGPGTRLLVL.

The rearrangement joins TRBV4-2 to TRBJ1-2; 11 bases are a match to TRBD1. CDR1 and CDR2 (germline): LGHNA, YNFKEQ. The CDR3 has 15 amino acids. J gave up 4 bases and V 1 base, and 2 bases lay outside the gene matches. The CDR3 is CASSQGTGGVYGYTF. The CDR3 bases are TGTGCCAGCAGCCAAGGGACAGGGGGCGTCTATGGCTACACCTTC.

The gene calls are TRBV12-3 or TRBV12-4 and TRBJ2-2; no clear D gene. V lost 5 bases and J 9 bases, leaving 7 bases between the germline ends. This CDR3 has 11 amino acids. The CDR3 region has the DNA TGTGCCAGCAGTGCTCAGAGGGAGCTGTTTTTT. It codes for CASSAQRELFF.